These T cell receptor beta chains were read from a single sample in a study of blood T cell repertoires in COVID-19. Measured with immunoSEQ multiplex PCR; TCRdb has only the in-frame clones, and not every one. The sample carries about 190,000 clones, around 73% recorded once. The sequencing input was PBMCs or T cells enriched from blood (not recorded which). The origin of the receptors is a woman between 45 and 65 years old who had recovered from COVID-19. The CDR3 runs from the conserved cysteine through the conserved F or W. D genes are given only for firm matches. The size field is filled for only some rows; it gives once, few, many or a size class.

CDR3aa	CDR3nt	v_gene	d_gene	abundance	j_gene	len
CASSRGQPNTGELFF	TGTGCCAGCAGCCGGGGACAGCCGAACACCGGGGAGCTGTTTTTT	TRBV6-5	TRBD1	NA	TRBJ2-2	15
CASSSLPSNQPQHF	TGTGCCAGCAGTTCTCTCCCCTCCAATCAGCCCCAGCATTTT	TRBV28	NA	once	TRBJ1-5	14
CAGGLAGYEQYF	TGTGCCGGGGGACTAGCGGGTTATGAGCAGTACTTC	TRBV30	TRBD2	NA	TRBJ2-7	12
CASSLISEQFF	TGTGCCAGCAGCTTGATTAGTGAGCAGTTCTTC	TRBV5-5	NA	once	TRBJ2-1	11
CASSARRSYGYTF	TGTGCCAGCAGTGCCCGTCGGAGCTATGGCTACACCTTC	TRBV2	NA	NA	TRBJ1-2	13
CASRGANSYNEQFF	TGTGCCAGCAGGGGGGCTAATTCCTACAATGAGCAGTTCTTC	TRBV5-8	NA	NA	TRBJ2-1	14
CASSPPSSLNNEQFF	TGTGCCAGCTCACCCCCTAGCAGTTTAAACAATGAGCAGTTCTTC	TRBV18	NA	NA	TRBJ2-1	15
CASRTAQETQYF	TGCGCCAGCAGGACAGCACAAGAGACCCAGTACTTC	TRBV5-1	NA	NA	TRBJ2-5	12
CSVETGGQEPQHF	TGCAGCGTGGAGACAGGGGGCCAGGAGCCCCAGCATTTT	TRBV29-1	TRBD1	NA	TRBJ1-5	13
CASSAIGTSGGGTIYEQYF	TGTGCCAGCAGCGCCATTGGGACTAGCGGGGGAGGAACTATCTACGAGCAGTACTTC	TRBV21-1	NA	once	TRBJ2-7	19
CASTVTGFGHYEQYF	TGTGCCAGCACCGTGACAGGGTTTGGCCACTACGAGCAGTACTTC	TRBV28	TRBD1	NA	TRBJ2-7	15
CASSLKGLLQYF	TGTGCCAGCAGCTTAAAGGGACTACTACAGTACTTC	TRBV11-1	TRBD2	NA	TRBJ2-7	12
CASRSSGRSSGELFF	TGTGCCAGCCGCTCTAGCGGGAGGTCGTCCGGGGAGCTGTTTTTT	TRBV6-5	TRBD2	NA	TRBJ2-2	15
CASSPLGYEQFF	TGTGCCAGCAGCCCCCTTGGCTATGAGCAGTTCTTC	TRBV7-2	NA	NA	TRBJ2-1	12
CASSLDRGQSNQPQHF	TGTGCCAGCAGCTTGGACAGGGGGCAGAGCAATCAGCCCCAGCATTTT	TRBV7-2	TRBD1	few	TRBJ1-5	16
CASSVGQETYEQYF	TGTGCCAGCAGCGTGGGACAGGAGACCTACGAGCAGTACTTC	TRBV9	TRBD1	NA	TRBJ2-7	14
CASSRQGDQPQHF	TGTGCCAGCAGTCGACAGGGGGATCAGCCCCAGCATTTT	TRBV28	TRBD1	NA	TRBJ1-5	13
CATGTGQLNTEAFF	TGTGCCACCGGAACTGGACAGCTGAACACTGAAGCTTTCTTT	TRBV19	NA	NA	TRBJ1-1	14
CASSLLEDQPQHF	TGTGCCAGCAGTTTACTAGAGGATCAGCCCCAGCATTTT	TRBV12-3/TRBV12-4	NA	few	TRBJ1-5	13
CASRLTSGGTDTQYF	TGTGCCAGCAGACTGACTAGCGGGGGCACAGATACGCAGTATTTT	TRBV7-3	TRBD2	few	TRBJ2-3	15
CASSSRGGVETQYF	TGCGCCAGCAGCTCACGGGGCGGGGTAGAGACCCAGTACTTC	TRBV5-1	NA	NA	TRBJ2-5	14
CARRAASGYEQYF	TGTGCCCGCCGCGCGGCTAGCGGCTACGAGCAGTACTTC	TRBV30	TRBD2	NA	TRBJ2-7	13
CASSQVLSSYEQYF	TGCGCCAGCAGCCAAGTTCTAAGCTCCTACGAGCAGTACTTC	TRBV4-1	NA	NA	TRBJ2-7	14
CASRGGQGPYEQYF	TGTGCCAGCAGGGGTGGACAGGGCCCCTACGAGCAGTACTTC	TRBV5-8	TRBD1	NA	TRBJ2-7	14
CASSTGTPGNTIYF	TGTGCCAGTAGTACAGGGACACCCGGAAACACCATATATTTT	TRBV19	NA	once	TRBJ1-3	14
CASSLSTTTDEAFF	TGTGCCAGCAGCTTGTCGACGACAACAGATGAAGCTTTCTTT	TRBV5-4	NA	NA	TRBJ1-1	14
CASSFELAGGASSYNEQFF	TGTGCCAGCAGTTTCGAACTAGCGGGAGGGGCCTCCTCCTACAATGAGCAGTTCTTC	TRBV27	TRBD2	NA	TRBJ2-1	19
CASSGGMASTDTQYF	TGTGCCAGCAGCGGCGGAATGGCGAGCACAGATACGCAGTATTTT	TRBV9	NA	NA	TRBJ2-3	15
CAISEMVGNQPQHF	TGTGCCATCAGTGAGATGGTAGGCAATCAGCCCCAGCATTTT	TRBV10-3	NA	once	TRBJ1-5	14
CATRIWGGEGYEQYF	TGTGCCACCAGAATCTGGGGGGGAGAAGGTTACGAGCAGTACTTC	TRBV28	TRBD2	many	TRBJ2-7	15
CASSLSRSLANTQYF	TGTGCCAGCAGTTTATCGAGGTCCCTCGCGAATACGCAGTATTTT	TRBV28	NA	NA	TRBJ2-3	15
CASSFGQGRAEAFF	TGTGCCAGCAGCTTCGGACAGGGGAGAGCTGAAGCTTTCTTT	TRBV7-2	TRBD1	few	TRBJ1-1	14
CASSVGTGGVKAFF	TGCGCCAGCAGCGTCGGGACAGGGGGTGTGAAGGCTTTCTTT	TRBV10-2	TRBD1	few	TRBJ1-1	14
CASSRTSGPYNEQFF	TGTGCCAGCAGCCGGACTAGCGGCCCTTACAATGAGCAGTTCTTC	TRBV7-9	TRBD2	NA	TRBJ2-1	15
CAISGLAGSDTQYF	TGTGCCATCAGTGGACTAGCGGGGTCAGATACGCAGTATTTT	TRBV10-3	TRBD2	NA	TRBJ2-3	14
CASSQEGLLRGNQPQHF	TGCGCCAGCAGCCAAGAGGGTCTCCTTCGAGGGAATCAGCCCCAGCATTTT	TRBV4-1	NA	once	TRBJ1-5	17
CASSPPSGSSYEQYF	TGTGCCAGCTCACCTCCGAGCGGGAGCTCCTACGAGCAGTACTTC	TRBV18	TRBD2	few	TRBJ2-7	15
CASSPPGQGGYEQYF	TGTGCCAGCTCACCACCGGGACAGGGAGGGTACGAGCAGTACTTC	TRBV18	TRBD1	NA	TRBJ2-7	15
CASAYPVAGNEQFF	TGTGCCAGCGCCTACCCGGTAGCGGGCAATGAGCAGTTCTTC	TRBV28	TRBD2	NA	TRBJ2-1	14
CASSEAGLALYEQYF	TGTGCCAGCAGTGAAGCCGGCCTAGCGCTCTACGAGCAGTACTTC	TRBV2	NA	NA	TRBJ2-7	15
CASSPGPAGEKLFF	TGTGCCAGCAGCCCAGGGCCAGCGGGTGAAAAACTGTTTTTT	TRBV3-1/TRBV3-2	NA	NA	TRBJ1-4	14
CASSKTDQPQHF	TGTGCCAGCAGCAAGACAGATCAGCCCCAGCATTTT	TRBV5-5	NA	once	TRBJ1-5	12
CASSLFPGNTEAFF	TGTGCCAGCAGCTTATTTCCGGGGAACACTGAAGCTTTCTTT	TRBV7-3	NA	NA	TRBJ1-1	14
CSAYRDTYIF	TGCAGTGCTTACCGGGACACTTACATCTTT	TRBV20-1	NA	NA	TRBJ1-1	10
CASSLQASGTVEQFF	TGTGCCAGCAGCTTACAAGCTAGCGGGACGGTTGAGCAGTTCTTC	TRBV7-6	TRBD2	NA	TRBJ2-1	15
CASSPAGKNTEAFF	TGTGCCAGCAGTCCGGCAGGGAAGAACACTGAAGCTTTCTTT	TRBV6-1	NA	NA	TRBJ1-1	14
CASSQDRLSGTNTGELFF	TGCGCCAGCAGCCAAGATAGGTTGAGCGGAACGAACACCGGGGAGCTGTTTTTT	TRBV4-3	NA	NA	TRBJ2-2	18
CASSLFPQAEAFF	TGTGCCAGCAGTTTATTCCCACAGGCTGAAGCTTTCTTT	TRBV27	NA	NA	TRBJ1-1	13
CASTDLGLAGIRYNEQFF	TGTGCCAGCACCGACCTGGGACTAGCGGGAATTAGATACAATGAGCAGTTCTTC	TRBV27	TRBD2	NA	TRBJ2-1	18
CASSTSGRFDEQYF	TGTGCCAGCTCAACAAGCGGGAGATTCGACGAGCAGTACTTC	TRBV18	TRBD2	NA	TRBJ2-7	14
CSVVRGPNEQYF	TGCAGCGTTGTCAGGGGGCCGAACGAGCAGTACTTC	TRBV29-1	TRBD1	NA	TRBJ2-7	12
CASRSGTSGRRADTQYF	TGTGCCAGCAGGAGCGGGACTAGCGGGAGACGTGCAGATACGCAGTATTTT	TRBV2	TRBD2	NA	TRBJ2-3	17